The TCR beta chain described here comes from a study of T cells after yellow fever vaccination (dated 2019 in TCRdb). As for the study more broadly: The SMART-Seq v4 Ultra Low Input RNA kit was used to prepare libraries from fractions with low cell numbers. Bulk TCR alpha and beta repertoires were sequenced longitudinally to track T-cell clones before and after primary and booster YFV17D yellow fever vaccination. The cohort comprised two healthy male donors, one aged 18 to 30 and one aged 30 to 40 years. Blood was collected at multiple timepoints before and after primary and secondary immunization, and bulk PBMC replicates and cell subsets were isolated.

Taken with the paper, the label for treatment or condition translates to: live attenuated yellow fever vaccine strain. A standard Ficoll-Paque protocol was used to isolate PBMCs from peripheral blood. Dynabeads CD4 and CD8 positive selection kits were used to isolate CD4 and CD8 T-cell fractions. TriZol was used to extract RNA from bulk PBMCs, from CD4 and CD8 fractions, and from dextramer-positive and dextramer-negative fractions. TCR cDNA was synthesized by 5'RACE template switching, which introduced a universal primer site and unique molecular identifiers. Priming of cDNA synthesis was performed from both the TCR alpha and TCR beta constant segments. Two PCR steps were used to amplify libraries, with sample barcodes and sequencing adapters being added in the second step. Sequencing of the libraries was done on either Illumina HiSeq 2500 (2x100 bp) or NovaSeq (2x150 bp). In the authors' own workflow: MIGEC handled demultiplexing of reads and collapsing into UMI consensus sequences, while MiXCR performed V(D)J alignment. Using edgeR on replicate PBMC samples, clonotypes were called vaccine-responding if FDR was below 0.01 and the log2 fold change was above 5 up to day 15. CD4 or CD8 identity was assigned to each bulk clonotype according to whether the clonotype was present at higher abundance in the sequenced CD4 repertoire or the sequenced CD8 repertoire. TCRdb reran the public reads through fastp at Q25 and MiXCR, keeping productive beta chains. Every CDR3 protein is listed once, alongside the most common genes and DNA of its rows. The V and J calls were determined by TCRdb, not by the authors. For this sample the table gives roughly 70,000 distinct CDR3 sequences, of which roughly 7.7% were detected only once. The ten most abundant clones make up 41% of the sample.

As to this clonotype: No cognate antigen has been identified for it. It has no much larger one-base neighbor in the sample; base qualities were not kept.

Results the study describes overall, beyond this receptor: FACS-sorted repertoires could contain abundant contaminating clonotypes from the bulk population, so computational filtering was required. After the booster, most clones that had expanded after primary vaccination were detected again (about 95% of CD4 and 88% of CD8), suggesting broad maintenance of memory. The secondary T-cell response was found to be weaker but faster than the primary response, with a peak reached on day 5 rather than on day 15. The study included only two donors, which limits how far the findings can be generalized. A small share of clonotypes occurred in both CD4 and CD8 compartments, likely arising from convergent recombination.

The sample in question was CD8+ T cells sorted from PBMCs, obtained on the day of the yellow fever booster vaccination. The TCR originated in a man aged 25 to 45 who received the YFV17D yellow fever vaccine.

This receptor has the CDR3 CASSPGYSRRNQPQHF. The DNA sequence reads TGTGCCAGCAGCCCCGGGTACAGTCGGCGCAATCAGCCCCAGCATTTT. The rearranged chain carries TRBV7-2 and TRBJ1-5; the D gene is not confidently resolved. The CDR3 goes from the cysteine to the phenylalanine over 16 residues. The only DNA kept is the CDR3, 48 bases in frame from the first base. CDR1 and CDR2, looked up from the germline V gene, are SGHTA and FQGNSA. V loses 5 bases of germline sequence and J loses 2 bases, and the interval between the two ends is 16 bases.